This T cell receptor beta chain was captured by sequencing in a study of T-cell reconstitution after alpha-beta-depleted transplantation in children listed by TCRdb under 2016. Looking at the study overall: The study quantitatively tracked T-cell immune reconstitution after TCRalphabeta/CD19-depleted allogeneic hematopoietic cell transplantation in children using TCR repertoire profiling.

Trimming removed 5 bases from V and 0 bases from J, leaving 14 bases between the germline ends. There are 16 amino acids in the CDR3, from cysteine to phenylalanine inclusive. Only CDR3 DNA remains: 48 bases, in frame from the first base. On the study overall, not on this receptor specifically: The apparently early alphabetaT-cell count recovery about two months after transplant was reportedly dependent on only several hundred rapidly expanded clones derived from non-depleted graft cells. Over the following months the frequencies of hyperexpanded clones went down, and after one year T-cell counts and TCRbeta diversity were mostly credited to newly produced T cells. In some patients, high TCRbeta diversity at day 60 was attributed to recipient T cells and intrathymic progenitors that had survived conditioning.

This clonotype was counted between two and nine times. Its target antigen remains unknown. No much larger clone is present one base from it, and per-base qualities are unavailable. The intended sense of this specimen's treatment or condition label: allogeneic hematopoietic cell transplantation with graft depleted of TCRalphabeta T cells and CD19 B cells. The children who served as transplant recipients had been given grafts of TCRalphabeta/CD19-depleted allogeneic hematopoietic cells. Libraries were made using PCR. The sequencer listed for this sample is Illumina HiSeq 2500. To normalize quantification of the TCRbeta repertoire, the TCR libraries were built with molecular barcoding that relied on unique molecular identifiers. In-frame beta chains were kept once TCRdb had trimmed the public reads at Q25 with fastp and called clones with MiXCR. Rows with a matching CDR3 protein are joined into one entry that keeps the most common DNA and genes. Here the sample has about a million distinct CDR3 sequences; roughly 29% occur a single time. Around 30% of the sample lies in the top ten.

The chain joins TRBV12-3 or TRBV12-4 to TRBJ1-5; there is no confident call for the D gene. The sequence came from a boy younger than two who had a stem cell transplant for SCID, so the T cells may come from the graft donor. Sequenced material: PBMCs, mostly from graft donor cells, taken 360 days after TCRalphabeta/CD19-depleted stem cell transplant. This receptor carries the CDR3 CASSPAGPVSNQPQHF. DNA sequence: TGTGCCAGCAGTCCCGCCGGGCCAGTTAGCAATCAGCCCCAGCATTTT.